The following is a T cell receptor beta chain sequence with its context. As yet, its antigen is unknown. The sample is drawn from a study of beta chain features in type 1 diabetes. The V end lost 5 bases, the J end lost 5 bases, and 19 bases lay between the germline ends. The CDR3 extends over 15 amino acids. The germline V gene encodes CDR1 WSHSY and CDR2 SAAADI. Study-level findings and limits: People with Type 1 diabetes carried modestly yet significantly shorter TCRB CDR3s in all four CD4+ subsets.

The whole isolated RNA underwent reverse transcription, so sequencing captured expressed TCRB transcripts. Assay: immunoSEQ multiplex PCR; the TCRdb copy retains only in-frame clones and omits some. The table records roughly 730,000 clones, roughly an eighth of them present only once. What was sequenced was naive CD4+ T cells from blood. This rearrangement joins TRBV10-2 to TRBJ2-7; TRBD1 might be the D (7 bases). The sequence came from a man between 18 and 35 years old with type 1 diabetes. CDR3: CASSSRAGGKNEQYF. DNA for the CDR3: TGCGCCAGCAGTTCTAGGGCAGGGGGGAAGAACGAGCAGTACTTC.